Listed below are T cell receptor beta chains from one sample, sequenced in a study of blood T cell repertoires in COVID-19. Some clones are missing from TCRdb's copy, which holds only in-frame ones; the method was immunoSEQ multiplex PCR. The data show fewer than 500,000 clones, with about four fifths seen just once and under 1.2% held by the top ten. What was sequenced was peripheral blood. Source of these receptors: a human donor with acute or convalescent COVID-19. The donor label of this sample is uncertain. The CDR3 runs from the conserved cysteine through the conserved F or W. Each record gives: D gene, V gene, J gene, clone size, CDR3 DNA, CDR3 protein. D genes are given only for firm matches. Clone size, where shown, is once, few, many, or a class for clones that have expanded.

>-|TRBV18|TRBJ2-5|-
TGTGCCAGCTCACCACAGTGGGGGGAAGAGACCCAGTACTTC
CASSPQWGEETQYF
>-|TRBV30|TRBJ1-6|-
TGTGCCTGGAGTGTCGGCAGGGATAATTCACCCCTCCACTTT
CAWSVGRDNSPLHF
>-|TRBV6-4|TRBJ2-3|few
TGTGCCAGCAGTGACTCGGGACAAGTCACAGATACGCAGTATTTT
CASSDSGQVTDTQYF
>-|TRBV28|TRBJ1-5|-
TGTGCCAGCAGCATCCCGGGGCAGCCCCAGCATTTT
CASSIPGQPQHF
>-|TRBV5-1|TRBJ1-1|-
TGCGCCAGCAGCTTGGGGCAGGGCCACACTGAAGCTTTCTTT
CASSLGQGHTEAFF
>TRBD1|TRBV2|TRBJ1-2|-
TGTGCCAGCAGGATGGGACAGGGGGCGCAGGGCTACACCTTC
CASRMGQGAQGYTF
>TRBD1|TRBV10-3|TRBJ1-1|-
TGTGCCATCAGTCCGGGACAGCCGAACACTGAAGCTTTCTTT
CAISPGQPNTEAFF
>-|TRBV7-9|TRBJ2-1|-
TGTGCCAGCAGCTTAGACCCCGGCTCCTACAATGAGCAGTTCTTC
CASSLDPGSYNEQFF
>TRBD2|TRBV19|TRBJ2-5|-
TGTGCCAGTAGTTTTACGGGACTAGCGGAGCCTGGTGAGACCCAGTACTTC
CASSFTGLAEPGETQYF
>TRBD2|TRBV7-2|TRBJ2-1|-
TGTGCCAGCAGCGTAAGCGGGGGCTCCTACAATGAGCAGTTCTTC
CASSVSGGSYNEQFF
>TRBD1|TRBV19|TRBJ2-2|-
TGTGCCAGTAGGAGGGACAGGGGGCAGGACGGGGAGCTGTTTTTT
CASRRDRGQDGELFF
>-|TRBV6-6|TRBJ1-1|-
TGTGCCAGCCTAAGTGGTCTCAGGCACACTGAAGCTTTCTTT
CASLSGLRHTEAFF
>-|TRBV15|TRBJ1-6|-
TGTGCCACAGGGAGGGGAGCGAATTCACCCCTCCACTTT
CATGRGANSPLHF
>-|TRBV5-1|TRBJ2-7|few
TGCGCCAGCAGCTTGGAAGGGGGTAAAAGCTCCTACGAGCAGTACTTC
CASSLEGGKSSYEQYF
>TRBD1|TRBV27|TRBJ1-1|few
TGTGCCAGCAGGGGGGACAGGAGGAACACTGAAGCTTTCTTT
CASRGDRRNTEAFF
>TRBD1|TRBV6-5|TRBJ2-3|-
TGTGCCAGCAGTCTGGACAGGGCCACAGATACGCAGTATTTT
CASSLDRATDTQYF
>TRBD1|TRBV5-4|TRBJ2-2|-
TGTGCCAGCAGCACCAACAGGGGGACCGGGGAGCTGTTTTTT
CASSTNRGTGELFF
>-|TRBV27|TRBJ1-1|-
TGTGCCAGCAGTTTATCGAATCGGGTCTTGAATACTGAAGCTTTCTTT
CASSLSNRVLNTEAFF
>-|TRBV6-1|TRBJ2-7|few
TGTGCCAGCAGTGAAGCGGGGCAGGGGTACGAGCAGTACTTC
CASSEAGQGYEQYF
>-|TRBV12-2|TRBJ2-1|-
TGTGCAAGTCGCCTCCCCTTACTAGCGGGGACCCTCTGGGGTGAGCAGTTCTTC
CASRLPLLAGTLWGEQFF